These 30 T cell receptor beta chains came from one sample sequenced in a study of spatial heterogeneity in lung cancer. TCRdb called the 5' RACE reads again in MiXCR, with one record for every CDR3 protein. This table holds roughly 25,000 distinct CDR3 sequences, about 7% found once. Time point described: sample taken at primary tumor resection. The sequenced sample was PBMCs, obtained at surgery. The receptor set was obtained from a male donor with early-stage non-small cell lung cancer.

This clonotype was observed many times. J is TRBJ2-1 and V is TRBV5-4; D may be TRBD1 (5 bases). Trimming cost V 0 bases and J 8 bases, with 9 bases left between them. The CDR3 is 13 amino acids. From germline, CDR1 is SGHNT and CDR2 YYREEE (reference sequence). Here the CDR3 DNA reads TGTGCCAGCAGCTTGGCCGGCAGGGATGAGCAGTTCTTC. This sequence encodes CASSLAGRDEQFF.

This clonotype was counted a few times. The gene calls are TRBV7-9 and TRBJ2-7; D possibly corresponds to TRBD1 (6 bases). The CDR3 totals 13 residues. The germline V gene encodes CDR1 SEHNR and CDR2 FQNEAQ (reference sequence). Trimming took off 1 base at V and 5 bases at J, with 9 bases between the two ends. The CDR3 here is CASSLEGDHEQYF. CDR3 DNA: TGTGCCAGCAGCTTAGAGGGGGACCACGAGCAGTACTTC.

The CDR3 sequence: CASSRTGQNYGYTF. The CDR3 DNA is TGTGCCAGCAGCCGCACGGGACAGAACTATGGCTACACCTTC. The chain combines TRBV11-2 with TRBJ1-2; 7 bases match TRBD1. The CDR3 is made up of 14 amino acids. The trim removed 5 bases at V and 2 bases at J, leaving 5 bases unmatched. Germline CDR1 SGHAT, CDR2 FQNNGV.

This clonotype appeared many times. V is TRBV5-4 and J is TRBJ2-5, with 10 bases matching TRBD1. CDR1 and CDR2 from the germline V gene are SGHNT and YYREEE (reference sequence). This CDR3 is built from 15 residues. Trimming removed 4 bases from V and 1 base from J; junction bases left unmatched: 4. The CDR3 region is CASSRDRGGQETQYF. CDR3 nucleotides: TGTGCCAGCAGCCGGGACAGGGGAGGCCAAGAGACCCAGTACTTC.

V gene TRBV6-2 or TRBV6-3 combines with J gene TRBJ2-1; 10 bases are shared with TRBD2. The CDR3 extends over 18 amino acids. The ends lost 2 bases at V and 2 bases at J; junction bases unmatched: 9. Germline values: CDR1 MNHEY, CDR2 SVGEGT. CDR3 loop: CASSYISASGSPYNEQFF. The CDR3 nucleotides are TGTGCCAGCAGTTACATTTCCGCTAGCGGGAGTCCCTACAATGAGCAGTTCTTC.

This clonotype has a count of ten or more. The chain is built from TRBV18 and TRBJ1-1, with TRBD1 as a possible D gene (6 bases). The V gene lost 6 bases and the J gene lost 5 bases, with 16 bases spanning the gap. This CDR3 has 14 amino acids. Germline values: CDR1 KGHSH, CDR2 LQKENI. The CDR3 DNA sequence: TGTGCCAGCTCCCCCAGCTTACAGGGAACTGAAGCTTTCTTT. It translates to CASSPSLQGTEAFF.

CDR3 sequence reads: CASRRGGAFQNEQFF. The DNA for the CDR3 is TGTGCCAGCAGAAGGGGCGGGGCGTTCCAGAATGAGCAGTTCTTC. The chain joins TRBV28 to TRBJ2-1; a possible D gene is TRBD2 (6 bases). This CDR3 contains 15 residues. The V gene lost 6 bases and the J gene lost 7 bases, with 19 bases spanning the gap. CDR1 is MDHEN, CDR2 SYDVKM, per germline. The entire variable domain, with the rest obtained from reference TRBV28 and TRBJ2-1, is as follows: DVKVTQSSRYLVKRTGEKVFLECVQDMDHENMFWYRQDPGLGLRLIYFSYDVKMKEKGDIPEGYSVSREKKERFSLILESASTNQTSMYLCASRRGGAFQNEQFFGPGTRLTVL.

This clonotype occurred many times. The chain couples TRBV6-1 to TRBJ1-2, with a possible D match to TRBD1 (6 bases). V lost 7 bases, J lost 4 bases, and 31 bases lay in between. The CDR3 loop spans 19 amino acids. Germline V CDR1 and CDR2: MNHNS, SASEGT. CDR3 DNA sequence: TGTGCCAGCATCCTCTTTGGTATAGGACAGACACGGGGCGGCTATGGCTACACCTTC. Translated: CASILFGIGQTRGGYGYTF.

Many counts were recorded for this clonotype. V and J are TRBV12-3 or TRBV12-4 and TRBJ2-7; no reliable D call. Trimming pared 3 bases from V and 6 bases from J, leaving 12 bases between. The CDR3 loop spans 13 amino acids. The CDR3 reads CASSFLSGTEQYF. The CDR3 region has the DNA TGTGCCAGCAGTTTTCTTTCCGGCACCGAGCAGTACTTC.

This clonotype showed up many times. The chain has TRBV28 and TRBJ1-1; D call uncertain. The CDR3 runs to 14 residues. In germline, CDR1 is MDHEN, CDR2 SYDVKM. V lost 2 bases and J 0 bases, leaving 7 bases between the germline ends. The CDR3 DNA is TGTGCCAGCAGTTTAGGAGGCATGAACACTGAAGCTTTCTTT. It encodes CASSLGGMNTEAFF.

This clonotype appeared a few times. The chain recombines TRBV7-2 with TRBJ2-1; D is unresolved. The germline V and J ends were trimmed by 0 bases and 8 bases, with 8 bases remaining between them. The CDR3 is made up of 13 amino acids. Germline values: CDR1 SGHTA, CDR2 FQGNSA. The CDR3 DNA reads as TGTGCCAGCAGCTTAGCGCTCTTCGATGAGCAGTTCTTC. Translated: CASSLALFDEQFF.

This clonotype showed up many times. The chain is built from TRBV12-3 or TRBV12-4 and TRBJ2-1; D is unclear. The CDR3 spans 17 residues. V lost 2 bases and J 1 base, leaving 15 bases between the germline ends. The CDR3 here is CASSLSTGFNSYNEQFF. In DNA form, the CDR3 reads TGTGCCAGCAGTTTAAGTACGGGTTTTAATTCCTACAATGAGCAGTTCTTC.

This clonotype occurred a few times. The rearrangement joins TRBV18 to TRBJ1-5; 7 bases are shared with TRBD1. The CDR3 covers 15 residues. V lost 3 bases, J lost 7 bases, and 9 bases stayed unmatched. The germline V gene has CDR1 KGHSH and CDR2 LQKENI. The CDR3 protein is CASSPLGTEEQPQHF. The CDR3 DNA follows: TGTGCCAGCTCACCCCTCGGGACAGAGGAACAGCCCCAGCATTTT.

There are a few counts of this clonotype. V gene TRBV20-1 combines with J gene TRBJ2-3, with D maybe TRBD1 (5 bases). Germline lookup yields CDR1 DFQATT and CDR2 SNEGSKA (reference sequence). V gave up 0 bases and J gave up 3 bases, with 19 bases separating them. This CDR3 contains 17 residues. CDR3 in amino acids: CSARDPLRQGRTDTQYF. CDR3 in DNA: TGCAGTGCTAGAGATCCCCTCCGGCAGGGAAGGACAGATACGCAGTATTTT.

The chain uses TRBV10-2 and TRBJ2-1, with D tentatively TRBD2 (6 bases). Trimming left V 6 bases short and J 3 bases short, with 12 bases between. Looked up from germline, CDR1 is WSHSY and CDR2 is SAAADI. CDR3 size: 14 residues. In DNA, the CDR3 is TGCGCCAGCAGCGGGCGGGACTTCTACAATGAGCAGTTCTTC. Its protein is CASSGRDFYNEQFF.

This clonotype was seen many times. The V and J genes are TRBV7-8 and TRBJ1-1; weak D call: TRBD1 (5 bases). Germline V gene lookup returns CDR1 SGHVS and CDR2 FQNEAQ. V dropped 1 base and J dropped 7 bases, with 7 bases sitting between them. The CDR3 has 12 amino acids. CDR3 coding DNA: TGTGCCAGCAGCTTAGTTGGGGGTGAAGCTTTCTTT. This sequence encodes CASSLVGGEAFF.

This clonotype was detected only a few times. Germline and junction disagree at one end, which may indicate a read error. The V and J genes are TRBV4-2 and TRBJ2-7; 13 bases line up with TRBD2. Germline CDR1 is LGHNA and CDR2 is YNFKEQ. The CDR3 is 15 amino acids. The CDR3 here is CASTQQLAGGYEQYF. In DNA form, the CDR3 reads TGTGCCAGCACCCAACAACTAGCGGGGGGGTACGAGCAGTACTTC.

This chain connects TRBV7-2 to TRBJ2-3; 7 positions agree with TRBD2. Trimming at V came to 1 base and at J to 0 bases, leaving 10 bases not matched to a gene. This CDR3 contains 18 residues. Germline values: CDR1 SGHTA, CDR2 FQGNSA. For the CDR3, the DNA is TGTGCCAGCAGCTTAGGGACTAGGCCCTCATCTAGCACAGATACGCAGTATTTT. This encodes CASSLGTRPSSSTDTQYF.

This clonotype was seen repeatedly, ten times or more. The chain is built from TRBV28 and TRBJ2-7; 9 positions agree with TRBD1. The V gene end was trimmed by 10 bases and the J gene end by 3 bases; junction bases not matched to a gene: 7. Germline assignment: CDR1 MDHEN and CDR2 SYDVKM. This CDR3 is 13 amino acids long. CDR3 DNA: TGTGCCACCGCCGGGACAGGGAGCTACGAGCAGTACTTC. It translates to CATAGTGSYEQYF. The full variable domain, with the rest looked up from reference TRBV28 and TRBJ2-7, is DVKVTQSSRYLVKRTGEKVFLECVQDMDHENMFWYRQDPGLGLRLIYFSYDVKMKEKGDIPEGYSVSREKKERFSLILESASTNQTSMYLCATAGTGSYEQYFGPGTRLTVT.

The chain employs TRBV6-5 and TRBJ2-1, with TRBD2 matching 9 bases. The CDR3 length is 14 residues. With V trimmed by 2 bases and J by 7 bases, 3 bases remained unmatched. Looked up from germline, CDR1 is MNHEY and CDR2 is SVGAGI. In DNA, the CDR3 is TGTGCCAGCAGTTACGGGCTAGCGGGGAATGAGCAGTTCTTC. It specifies CASSYGLAGNEQFF.

This chain links TRBV11-1 with TRBJ2-4; 7 positions match TRBD1. Germline V gives CDR1 SGHAT, CDR2 FQDESV (reference sequence). Unmatched junction bases numbered 15, after V lost 4 bases and J lost 0 bases. The CDR3 is made up of 19 amino acids. The CDR3 DNA is TGTGCCAGCAGCTCCCCCCGGGACAGAAAGATTCTAGCCAAAAACATTCAGTACTTC. This gives the protein CASSSPRDRKILAKNIQYF.

This clonotype occurred a few times. This rearrangement joins TRBV11-2 to TRBJ1-1; possible D gene TRBD1, 6 bases. Trimming cost V 5 bases and J 5 bases, with 15 bases left between them. The CDR3 covers 14 residues. Germline V gene lookup returns CDR1 SGHAT and CDR2 FQNNGV. The CDR3 here is CASSPGEGGTEAFF. The CDR3 nucleotides are TGTGCCAGCAGCCCGGGAGAAGGGGGAACTGAAGCTTTCTTT. The full variable domain, completed using reference TRBV11-2 and TRBJ1-1, is EAGVAQSPRYKIIEKRQSVAFWCNPISGHATLYWYQQILGQGPKLLIQFQNNGVVDDSQLPKDRFSAERLKGVDSTLKIQPAKLEDSAVYLCASSPGEGGTEAFFGQGTRLTVV.

This clonotype was picked up a small number of times. This sequence joins TRBV20-1 and TRBJ2-7; 9 nucleotides align to TRBD1. The CDR3 consists of 14 residues. Germline V gene lookup returns CDR1 DFQATT and CDR2 SNEGSKA (reference sequence). Germline trimming cut 0 bases from V and 3 bases from J; bases unmatched to any gene: 3. As DNA, the CDR3 is TGCAGTGCTAGAGAGGGGACAGGGTACTACGAGCAGTACTTC. Translated: CSAREGTGYYEQYF.

The table lists this clonotype with many counts. This CDR3 is CASSRATRGEQYF. In nucleotides, the CDR3 is TGCGCCAGCAGCCGCGCCACGAGGGGCGAGCAGTACTTC. The chain combines TRBV4-1 with TRBJ2-7; D is possibly TRBD1 or TRBD2 (5 bases each). The V end was cut by 4 bases, the J end by 6 bases, with 13 bases between. Per germline, CDR1 MGHRA and CDR2 YSYEKL. The CDR3 covers 13 residues.

This clonotype was recorded a few times. The rearrangement uses TRBV20-1 and TRBJ1-3, with a tentative D call TRBD1 (6 bases). CDR3 length equals 17 residues. Trimming shortened V by 0 bases and J by 0 bases, and 15 bases separated the two germline ends. Germline V gene sequence: CDR1 DFQATT, CDR2 SNEGSKA (reference sequence). CDR3 region: CSARDQRQAYSGNTIYF. The CDR3 DNA is TGCAGTGCTAGAGATCAAAGACAGGCCTACTCTGGAAACACCATATATTTT.

This clonotype occurred many times. The V and J genes are TRBV27 and TRBJ1-1; 8 bases are a match to TRBD1. Looked up from germline, CDR1 is MNHEY and CDR2 is SMNVEV (reference sequence). The CDR3 is 16 residues long. V dropped 2 bases and J dropped 4; count of bases not matched to a gene: 9. The CDR3 nucleotides are TGTGCCAGCAGTTTAGCCGGACAGGGAGGGAGCACTGAAGCTTTCTTT. Amino acids: CASSLAGQGGSTEAFF.

A few counts support this clonotype. CDR3 amino acids: CSANGLAGGSYNEQFF. DNA of the CDR3: TGCAGTGCCAACGGACTAGCGGGGGGTTCCTACAATGAGCAGTTCTTC. This chain links TRBV20-1 with TRBJ2-1; 14 bases line up with TRBD2. CDR3 length: 16 residues. CDR1 and CDR2 (germline): DFQATT, SNEGSKA (reference sequence). Losses at the gene ends were 6 bases for V and 1 base for J; bases not matched to a gene: 5.

V gene TRBV7-2 combines with J gene TRBJ2-3, with TRBD2 as a possible D gene (5 bases). Trimming cost V 1 base and J 5 bases, with 7 bases left between them. Germline V CDR1 and CDR2: SGHTA, FQGNSA. The CDR3 has 13 residues. Written as DNA, the CDR3 is TGTGCCAGCAGCTTAGTTCGGGGAGATACGCAGTATTTT. This codes for CASSLVRGDTQYF.

This clonotype was found many times. The chain is built from TRBV4-1 and TRBJ1-1; 8 bases line up with TRBD1. This CDR3 is built from 15 residues. The germline V gene has CDR1 MGHRA and CDR2 YSYEKL. V shed 4 bases and J 3 bases; nucleotides not matched to a gene: 7. The CDR3 sequence: CASSPLTGVDTEAFF. In DNA, the CDR3 is TGCGCCAGCAGCCCATTGACAGGGGTAGACACTGAAGCTTTCTTT.

The gene calls are TRBV20-1 and TRBJ2-6; 7 bases line up with TRBD2. Losses at the gene ends were 6 bases for V and 0 bases for J; bases not matched to a gene: 14. This CDR3 is built from 18 residues. Germline V gene sequence: CDR1 DFQATT, CDR2 SNEGSKA (reference sequence). The CDR3 spells CSALRGLAAPSGANVLTF. CDR3 DNA: TGCAGTGCCCTTCGAGGGCTAGCGGCGCCCTCTGGGGCCAACGTCCTGACTTTC.